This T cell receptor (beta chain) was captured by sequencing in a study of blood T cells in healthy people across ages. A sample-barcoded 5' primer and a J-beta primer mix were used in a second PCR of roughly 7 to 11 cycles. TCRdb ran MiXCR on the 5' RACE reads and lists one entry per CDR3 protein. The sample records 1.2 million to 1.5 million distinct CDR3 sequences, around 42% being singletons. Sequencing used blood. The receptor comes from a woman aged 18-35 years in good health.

CDR3: CASTNRGRSADTQYF. CDR3 sequence (DNA): TGTGCCAGCACCAACCGGGGCCGGTCGGCAGATACGCAGTATTTT. The V call is TRBV12-3 or TRBV12-4, the J call TRBJ2-3; the D call may be TRBD1 or TRBD2 (5 bases each). CDR3 size: 15 residues. The V and J ends lost 7 bases and 4 bases respectively, with 18 bases between them.